The entry below gives a single TCR beta chain sequence along with its context. The sample originates from a study of blood T cell repertoires in COVID-19. In the study overall: COVID-19 samples collected from the United States, Italy and Spain covered acute and convalescent phases. From T cells, B-cell-depleted T cells, or PBMCs came the material, which was cDNA or gDNA.

The CDR3 loop spans 17 amino acids. The V gene's germline CDR1 is LNHNV and CDR2 YYDKDF (reference sequence). The J segment lost 4 bases and the V segment lost 1 base, leaving 6 bases of the junction unmatched. The method was immunoSEQ multiplex PCR; TCRdb's version includes in-frame clones alone and lacks a portion of them. This sample has some 450,000 clones; roughly 90% occur once, and the top ten carry approximately 0.92%. During active infection, Seattle patients enrolled and were then monitored through disease. The rearrangement uses TRBV15 and TRBJ2-1, with TRBD2 matching 11 bases. This sequence was found in a man between 18 and 29 years old with COVID-19, enrolled during active disease. Sequenced material: peripheral blood. The CDR3 bases are TGTGCCACCAGCAGAGTACCTACTAGCGGGGGATACAATGAGCAGTTCTTC. The encoded protein is CATSRVPTSGGYNEQFF.